These 4 T cell receptor beta chains originate from one sample sequenced in a study of T cells in localized non-small cell lung cancer. Profiling relied on immunoSEQ multiplex PCR, and the TCRdb table lists in-frame clones only, not all of them. The sample comprises 15,000 to 20,000 clones, around nine tenths of which are singletons, and 27% rests with the top ten. Sequencing was performed on peripheral blood, taken before any cancer treatment. The source is an older female donor with stage III squamous cell lung carcinoma.

The chain joins TRBV6-1 to TRBJ2-2; D unresolved. The germline V gene has CDR1 MNHNS and CDR2 SASEGT. This CDR3 is 14 amino acids long. V lost 4 bases to trimming and J lost 7 bases, with 13 bases between them. The CDR3 protein is CASSGVASGGELFF. The DNA of the CDR3 is TGTGCCAGCAGTGGGGTGGCTTCTGGCGGGGAGCTGTTTTTT.

The chain couples TRBV30 to TRBJ1-5; D not resolved. Between the trimmed V and J ends, which lost 6 bases and 5 bases, there was a span of 20 bases. This CDR3 is 15 amino acids long. Germline V gene sequence: CDR1 GTSNPN, CDR2 SVGIG (reference sequence). DNA for the CDR3: TGTGCCTGTGGAGGGCAAGGAATGGCCTATCAGCCCCAGCATTTT. Its protein product is CACGGQGMAYQPQHF.

This chain uses TRBV7-2 with TRBJ1-1, with a possible D match to TRBD1 (5 bases). Per germline, CDR1 SGHTA and CDR2 FQGNSA. CDR3 size: 14 residues. Trimming stripped 5 bases from V and 4 bases from J, with 14 bases between. The CDR3 DNA is TGTGCCAGCAGCCCATTCTCAAGGGGCACTGAAGCTTTCTTT. It specifies CASSPFSRGTEAFF. The variable domain in full, completed from reference TRBV7-2 and TRBJ1-1, reads GAGVSQSPSNKVTEKGKDVELRCDPISGHTALYWYRQSLGQGLEFLIYFQGNSAPDKSGLPSDRFSAERTGGSVSTLTIQRTQQEDSAVYLCASSPFSRGTEAFFGQGTRLTVV.

The V gene is TRBV18, the J gene TRBJ1-1; the D is unclear. V was trimmed by 2 bases and J by 4 bases, leaving 5 bases between them. Per the germline V gene, CDR1 is KGHSH and CDR2 is LQKENI. This CDR3 is built from 12 residues. The CDR3 loop reads CASSPILTEAFF. The CDR3 DNA reads TGTGCCAGCTCACCAATCCTCACTGAAGCTTTCTTT.